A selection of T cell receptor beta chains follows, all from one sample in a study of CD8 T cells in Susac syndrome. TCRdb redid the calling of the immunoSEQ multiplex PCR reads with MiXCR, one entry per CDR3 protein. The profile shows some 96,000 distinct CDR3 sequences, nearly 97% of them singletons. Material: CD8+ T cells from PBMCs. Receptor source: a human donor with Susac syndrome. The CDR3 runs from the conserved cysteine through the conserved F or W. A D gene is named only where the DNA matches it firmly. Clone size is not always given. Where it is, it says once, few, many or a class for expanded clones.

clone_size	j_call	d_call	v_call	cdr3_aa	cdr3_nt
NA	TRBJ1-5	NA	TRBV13	CASSMPEGNQPQHF	TGTGCCAGCAGCATGCCTGAAGGTAATCAGCCCCAGCATTTT
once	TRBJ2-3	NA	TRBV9	CASSVEVFPTDTQYF	TGTGCCAGCAGCGTAGAGGTATTCCCCACAGATACGCAGTATTTT
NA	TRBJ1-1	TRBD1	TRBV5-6	CASSFRDRNQAFF	TGTGCCAGCAGCTTTCGGGACAGGAACCAAGCTTTCTTT
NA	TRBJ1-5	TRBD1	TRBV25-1	CASFKARTGGAGQPQHF	TGTGCCAGCTTCAAAGCTCGGACAGGGGGCGCCGGGCAGCCCCAGCATTTT
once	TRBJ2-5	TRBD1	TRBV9	CASSESGTVDETQYF	TGTGCCAGCAGCGAGTCCGGGACAGTTGATGAGACCCAGTACTTC
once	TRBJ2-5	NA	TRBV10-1	CASAAGQETQYF	TGCGCCAGCGCGGCTGGCCAAGAGACCCAGTACTTC
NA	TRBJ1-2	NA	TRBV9	CASSLGAVVYGYTF	TGTGCCAGCAGCCTGGGGGCAGTGGTCTATGGCTACACCTTC
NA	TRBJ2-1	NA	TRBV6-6	CASSYPLDEQFF	TGTGCCAGCAGTTACCCCCTGGATGAGCAGTTCTTC
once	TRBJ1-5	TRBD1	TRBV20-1	CSAGGTGVEPQHF	TGCAGTGCCGGGGGGACAGGGGTGGAGCCCCAGCATTTT
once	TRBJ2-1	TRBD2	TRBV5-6	CASSLLRTSYYEQFF	TGTGCCAGCAGCTTGCTTCGGACTAGCTACTATGAGCAGTTCTTC
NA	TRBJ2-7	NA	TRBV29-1	CSVDLGYEQYF	TGCAGCGTTGATCTTGGGTACGAGCAGTACTTC
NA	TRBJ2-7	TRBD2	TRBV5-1	CASSPIGGADYEQYF	TGCGCCAGCAGCCCCATCGGGGGGGCAGACTACGAGCAGTACTTC
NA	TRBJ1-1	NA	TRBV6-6	CASQQGNTEAFF	TGTGCCAGTCAACAGGGGAACACTGAAGCTTTCTTT
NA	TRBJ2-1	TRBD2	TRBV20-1	CSAQTSGASNEQFF	TGCAGTGCACAGACTAGCGGGGCTTCCAATGAGCAGTTCTTC
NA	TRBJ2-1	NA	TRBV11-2	CASNSLADYNEQFF	TGTGCCAGCAACTCATTAGCGGACTACAATGAGCAGTTCTTC
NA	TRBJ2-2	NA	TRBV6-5	CASNDPAGELFF	TGTGCCAGCAATGACCCTGCCGGGGAGCTGTTTTTT
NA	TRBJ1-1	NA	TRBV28	CASSPLVTDDTEAFF	TGTGCCAGCAGTCCTCTCGTGACAGACGACACTGAAGCTTTCTTT
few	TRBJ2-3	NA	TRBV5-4	CASSLGGYTDTQYF	TGTGCCAGCAGCTTGGGAGGGTACACAGATACGCAGTATTTT
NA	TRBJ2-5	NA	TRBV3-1	CASSQEKGSATQYF	TGTGCCAGCAGCCAAGAGAAGGGGAGCGCGACCCAGTACTTC
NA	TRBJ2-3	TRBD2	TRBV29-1	CSAGLATDTQYF	TGCAGCGCCGGACTAGCCACAGATACGCAGTATTTT
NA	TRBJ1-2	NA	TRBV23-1	CARSTWSGGYTF	TGCGCCCGCTCCACCTGGTCGGGCGGCTACACCTTC
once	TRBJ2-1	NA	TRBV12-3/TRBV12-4	CASSGTIGNEQFF	TGTGCCAGCAGCGGGACCATAGGAAATGAGCAGTTCTTC
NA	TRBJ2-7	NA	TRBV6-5	CASRIAPEGAYEQYF	TGTGCCAGCAGAATTGCCCCCGAAGGGGCCTACGAGCAGTACTTC
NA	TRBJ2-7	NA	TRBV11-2	CASSWGTDSYEQYF	TGTGCCAGCAGCTGGGGGACGGACTCCTACGAGCAGTACTTC
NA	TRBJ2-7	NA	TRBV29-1	CSARGTYEQYF	TGCAGCGCCAGGGGAACCTACGAGCAGTACTTC
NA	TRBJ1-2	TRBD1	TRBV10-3	CAISESTGAGGYTF	TGTGCCATCAGTGAGTCAACAGGGGCAGGTGGCTACACCTTC
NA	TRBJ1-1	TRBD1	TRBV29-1	CSVTGGGGTEAFF	TGCAGCGTTACAGGGGGCGGAGGCACTGAAGCTTTCTTT
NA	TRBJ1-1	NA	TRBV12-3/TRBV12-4	CASTLRGDEAFF	TGTGCCAGCACCCTGAGGGGGGACGAAGCTTTCTTT
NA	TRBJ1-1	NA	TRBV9	CASSEGGTNTEAFF	TGTGCCAGCAGCGAGGGGGGGACCAACACTGAAGCTTTCTTT
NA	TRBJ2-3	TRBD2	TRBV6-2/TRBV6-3	CASSYSGGASDTQYF	TGTGCCAGCAGTTACTCCGGGGGGGCCTCAGATACGCAGTATTTT
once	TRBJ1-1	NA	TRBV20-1	CSAHQGSMRGANTEAFF	TGCAGTGCCCATCAGGGGTCGATGCGGGGTGCCAACACTGAAGCTTTCTTT
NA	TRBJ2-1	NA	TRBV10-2	CASSAGSSYNEQFF	TGCGCCAGCAGTGCGGGCAGCTCCTACAATGAGCAGTTCTTC
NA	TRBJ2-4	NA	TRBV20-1	CSASGGPKNIQYF	TGCAGTGCTAGTGGCGGGCCTAAAAACATTCAGTACTTC
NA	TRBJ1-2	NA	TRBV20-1	CSARVEGGYTF	TGCAGTGCTAGAGTCGAAGGTGGCTACACCTTC
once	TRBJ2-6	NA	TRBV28	CASSWVRARSGANVLTF	TGTGCCAGCAGTTGGGTCAGGGCTAGGTCTGGGGCCAACGTCCTGACTTTC
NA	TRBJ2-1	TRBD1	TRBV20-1	CSAEGQGVNEQFF	TGCAGTGCCGAAGGACAGGGTGTGAATGAGCAGTTCTTC
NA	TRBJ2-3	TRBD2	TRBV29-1	CSTRGGGPADTQYF	TGCAGCACCCGAGGCGGGGGACCGGCAGATACGCAGTATTTT
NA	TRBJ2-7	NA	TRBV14	CASSQEGEYEQYF	TGTGCCAGCAGCCAAGAGGGAGAGTACGAGCAGTACTTC
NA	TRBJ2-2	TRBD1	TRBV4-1	CASSPRTGNTGELFF	TGCGCCAGCAGTCCCCGGACAGGGAACACCGGGGAGCTGTTTTTT
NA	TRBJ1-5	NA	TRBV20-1	CSALPSPVLSNQPQHF	TGCAGTGCCCTACCCTCCCCCGTTCTTAGCAATCAGCCCCAGCATTTT
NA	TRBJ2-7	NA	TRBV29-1	CSVEITEAYEQYF	TGCAGCGTTGAAATCACGGAGGCCTACGAGCAGTACTTC
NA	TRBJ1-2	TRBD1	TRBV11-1	CASSDKGTGQLGYGYTF	TGTGCCAGCAGCGACAAAGGGACAGGCCAATTGGGGTATGGCTACACCTTC
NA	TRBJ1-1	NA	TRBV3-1	CASRGGGLNTEAFF	TGTGCCAGCCGCGGGGGGGGATTGAACACTGAAGCTTTCTTT
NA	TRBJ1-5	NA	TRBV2	CASELGESNQPQHF	TGTGCCAGCGAGCTCGGGGAGAGCAATCAGCCCCAGCATTTT
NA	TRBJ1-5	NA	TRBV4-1	CASSQVVAADQPQHF	TGCGCCAGCAGCCAAGTAGTCGCCGCTGATCAGCCCCAGCATTTT